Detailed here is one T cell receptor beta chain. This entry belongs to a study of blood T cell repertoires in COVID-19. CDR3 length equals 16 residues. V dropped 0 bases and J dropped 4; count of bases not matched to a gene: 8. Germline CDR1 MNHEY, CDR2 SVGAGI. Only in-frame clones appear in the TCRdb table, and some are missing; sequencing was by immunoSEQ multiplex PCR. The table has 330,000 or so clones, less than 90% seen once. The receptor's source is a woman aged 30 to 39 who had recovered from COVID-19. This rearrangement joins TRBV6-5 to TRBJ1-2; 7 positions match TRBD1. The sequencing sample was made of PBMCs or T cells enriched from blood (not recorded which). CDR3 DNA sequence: TGTGCCAGCAGTTACTCTTTCAGGGGGAACGGCTATGGCTACACCTTC. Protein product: CASSYSFRGNGYGYTF.